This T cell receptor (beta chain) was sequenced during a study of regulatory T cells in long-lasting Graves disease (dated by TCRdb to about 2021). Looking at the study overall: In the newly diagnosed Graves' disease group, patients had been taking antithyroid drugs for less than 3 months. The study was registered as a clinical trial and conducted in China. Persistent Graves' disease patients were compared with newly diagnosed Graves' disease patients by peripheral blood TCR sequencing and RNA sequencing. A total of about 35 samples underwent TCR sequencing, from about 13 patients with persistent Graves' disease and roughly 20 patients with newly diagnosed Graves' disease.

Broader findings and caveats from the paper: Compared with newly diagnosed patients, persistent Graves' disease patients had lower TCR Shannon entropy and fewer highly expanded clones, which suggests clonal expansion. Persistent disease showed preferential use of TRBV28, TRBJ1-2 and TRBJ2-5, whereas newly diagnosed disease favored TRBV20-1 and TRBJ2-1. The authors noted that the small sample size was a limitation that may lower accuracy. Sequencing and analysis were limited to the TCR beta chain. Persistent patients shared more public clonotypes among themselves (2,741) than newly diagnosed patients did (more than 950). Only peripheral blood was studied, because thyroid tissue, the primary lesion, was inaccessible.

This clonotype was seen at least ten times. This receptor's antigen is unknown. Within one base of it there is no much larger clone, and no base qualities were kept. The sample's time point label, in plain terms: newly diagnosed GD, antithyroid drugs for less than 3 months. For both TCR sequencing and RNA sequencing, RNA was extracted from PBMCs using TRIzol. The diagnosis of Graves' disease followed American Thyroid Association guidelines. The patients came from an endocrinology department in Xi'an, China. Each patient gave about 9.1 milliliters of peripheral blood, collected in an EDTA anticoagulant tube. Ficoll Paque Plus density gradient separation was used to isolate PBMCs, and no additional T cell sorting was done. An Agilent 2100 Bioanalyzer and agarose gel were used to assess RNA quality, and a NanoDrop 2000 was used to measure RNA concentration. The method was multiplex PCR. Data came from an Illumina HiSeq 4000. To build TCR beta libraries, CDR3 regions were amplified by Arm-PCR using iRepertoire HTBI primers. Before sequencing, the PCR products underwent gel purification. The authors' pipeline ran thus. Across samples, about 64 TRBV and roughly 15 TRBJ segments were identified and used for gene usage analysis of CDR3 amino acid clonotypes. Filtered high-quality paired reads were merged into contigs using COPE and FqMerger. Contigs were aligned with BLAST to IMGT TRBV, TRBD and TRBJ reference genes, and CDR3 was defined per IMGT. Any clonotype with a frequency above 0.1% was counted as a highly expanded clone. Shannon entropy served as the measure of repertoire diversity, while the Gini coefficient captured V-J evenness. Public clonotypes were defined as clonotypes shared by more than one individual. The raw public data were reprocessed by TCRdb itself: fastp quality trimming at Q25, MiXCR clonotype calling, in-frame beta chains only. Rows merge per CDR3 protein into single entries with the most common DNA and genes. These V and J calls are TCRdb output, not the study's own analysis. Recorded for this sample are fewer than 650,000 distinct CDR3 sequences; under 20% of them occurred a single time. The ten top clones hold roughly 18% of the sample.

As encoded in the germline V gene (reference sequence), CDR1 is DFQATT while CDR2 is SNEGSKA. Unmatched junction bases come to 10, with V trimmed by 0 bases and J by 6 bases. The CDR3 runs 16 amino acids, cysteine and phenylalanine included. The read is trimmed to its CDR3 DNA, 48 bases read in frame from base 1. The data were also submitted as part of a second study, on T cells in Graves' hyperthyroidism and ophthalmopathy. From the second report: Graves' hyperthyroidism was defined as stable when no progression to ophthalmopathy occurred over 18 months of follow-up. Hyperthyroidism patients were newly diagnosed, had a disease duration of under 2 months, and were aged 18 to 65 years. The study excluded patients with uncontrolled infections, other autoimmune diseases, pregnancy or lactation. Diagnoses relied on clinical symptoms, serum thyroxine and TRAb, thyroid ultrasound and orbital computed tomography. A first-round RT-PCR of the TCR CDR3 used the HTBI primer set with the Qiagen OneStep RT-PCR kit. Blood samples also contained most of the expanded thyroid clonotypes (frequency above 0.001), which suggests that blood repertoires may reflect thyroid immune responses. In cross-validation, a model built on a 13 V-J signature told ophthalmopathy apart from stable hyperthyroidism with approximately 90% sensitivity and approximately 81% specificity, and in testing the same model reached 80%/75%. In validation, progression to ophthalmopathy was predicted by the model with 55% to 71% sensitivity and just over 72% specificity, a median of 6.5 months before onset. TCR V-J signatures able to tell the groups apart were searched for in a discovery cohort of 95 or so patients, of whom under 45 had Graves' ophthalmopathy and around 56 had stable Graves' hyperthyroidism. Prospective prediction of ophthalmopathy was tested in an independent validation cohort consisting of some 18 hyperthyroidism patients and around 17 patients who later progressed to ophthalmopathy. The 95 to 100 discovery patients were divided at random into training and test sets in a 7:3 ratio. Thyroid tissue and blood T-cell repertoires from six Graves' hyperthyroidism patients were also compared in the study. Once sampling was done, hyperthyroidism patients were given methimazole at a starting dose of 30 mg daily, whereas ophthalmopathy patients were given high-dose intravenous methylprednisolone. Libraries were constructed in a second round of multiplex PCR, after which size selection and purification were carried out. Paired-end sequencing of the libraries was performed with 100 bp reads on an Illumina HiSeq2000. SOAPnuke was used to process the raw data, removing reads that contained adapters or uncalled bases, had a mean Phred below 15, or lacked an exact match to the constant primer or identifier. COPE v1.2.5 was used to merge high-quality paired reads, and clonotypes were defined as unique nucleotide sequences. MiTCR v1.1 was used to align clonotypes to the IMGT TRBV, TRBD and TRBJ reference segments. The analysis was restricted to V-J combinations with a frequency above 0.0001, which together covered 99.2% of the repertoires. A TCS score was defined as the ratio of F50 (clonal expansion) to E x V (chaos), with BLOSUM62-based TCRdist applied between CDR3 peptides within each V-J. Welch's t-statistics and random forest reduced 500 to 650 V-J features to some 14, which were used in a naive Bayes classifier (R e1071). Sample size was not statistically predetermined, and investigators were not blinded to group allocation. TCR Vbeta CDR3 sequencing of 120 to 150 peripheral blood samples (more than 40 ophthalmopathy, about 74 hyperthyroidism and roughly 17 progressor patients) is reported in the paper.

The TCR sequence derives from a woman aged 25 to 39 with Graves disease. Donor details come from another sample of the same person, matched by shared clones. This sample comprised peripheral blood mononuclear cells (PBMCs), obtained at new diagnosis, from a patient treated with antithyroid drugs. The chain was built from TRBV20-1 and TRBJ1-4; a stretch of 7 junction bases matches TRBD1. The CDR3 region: CSARDKVTGVDEKLFF. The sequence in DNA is TGCAGTGCTAGAGATAAGGTTACAGGGGTGGATGAAAAACTGTTTTTT.